One sample yielded the 30 T cell receptor beta chains listed below, sequenced in a study of identical twins. TCRdb analysed the 5' RACE reads with MiXCR anew, one entry per CDR3 protein. The table shows under 350,000 distinct CDR3 sequences, with roughly 9.8% occurring only once. This sample also belongs to another study, concerning yellow fever vaccine responses in identical twins.

The sequenced sample consisted of CD8+ T cells sorted from blood. The origin of the receptors is a woman aged 18-35 years in good health.

V usage is TRBV25-1 and J usage is TRBJ1-2; no clear D. The V end was cut by 5 bases, the J end by 8 bases, with 12 bases between. This CDR3 is 12 amino acids long. Germline V gene lookup returns CDR1 MGHDK and CDR2 SYGVNS. This chain's CDR3 is CASSKPEGGYTF. In DNA, the CDR3 is TGTGCCAGCAGTAAACCAGAGGGAGGCTACACCTTC.

There are many counts of this clonotype. The chain links TRBV20-1 to TRBJ2-3; TRBD2 agrees at 8 bases. The CDR3 runs 19 residues. The V segment lost 1 base and the J segment 6 bases; nucleotides outside the gene matches: 21. Germline V lookup: CDR1 DFQATT, CDR2 SNEGSKA (reference sequence). CDR3 bases: TGCAGTGCTAGAGTCCACCCTCTTACTAGCGGCCAAGAGGCGGATACGCAGTATTTT. Residues: CSARVHPLTSGQEADTQYF.

This clonotype was recorded a few times. This rearrangement joins TRBV4-3 to TRBJ2-3, with D unresolved. Trimming pared 5 bases from V and 6 bases from J, leaving 18 bases between. Germline V CDR1 and CDR2: LGHNA, YSLEER. The CDR3 length is 15 residues. CDR3 nucleotides: TGCGCCAGCAGCGATGGATTTCCACCAAGGGATACGCAGTATTTT. Its translation is CASSDGFPPRDTQYF.

The sample holds many counts of this clonotype. The genes are TRBV4-3 and TRBJ2-7; D unclear. Germline CDR1 and CDR2: LGHNA and YSLEER. Trimming cost V 1 base and J 2 bases, with 6 bases left between them. This CDR3 has 13 amino acids. DNA of the CDR3: TGCGCCAGCAGCCAAGTTTTAACCTACGAGCAGTACTTC. Protein sequence: CASSQVLTYEQYF.

This clonotype was recorded only once. The chain is built from TRBV6-2 or TRBV6-3 and TRBJ2-3, with TRBD2 identical over 13 bases. The V segment lost 6 bases and the J segment 6 bases; nucleotides outside the gene matches: 9. Germline lookup yields CDR1 MNHEY and CDR2 SVGEGT. The CDR3 spans 16 residues. The CDR3 is CASRTWTSGSKDTQYF. In DNA form, the CDR3 reads TGTGCCAGCAGAACCTGGACTAGCGGGAGTAAGGATACGCAGTATTTT.

This chain links TRBV20-1 with TRBJ2-7; 9 bases match TRBD2. V lost 1 base, J lost 3 bases, and 19 bases stayed unmatched. This CDR3 has 19 residues. Per the germline V gene, CDR1 is DFQATT and CDR2 is SNEGSKA (reference sequence). The CDR3 loop is CSARANPELGGRAFYEQYF. In DNA form, the CDR3 reads TGCAGTGCTAGAGCCAACCCGGAGTTAGGCGGGAGGGCCTTCTACGAGCAGTACTTC.

This clonotype was seen a handful of times. The chain recombines TRBV7-3 with TRBJ1-1, with 10 bases identical to TRBD1. Germline CDR1 is SGHTA and CDR2 is FQGTGA. This CDR3 has 15 amino acids. V trimming: 3 bases; J trimming: 6 bases; junction bases outside the gene matches: 7. CDR3 amino acids: CASSFSGTGVAEAFF. CDR3 in DNA: TGTGCCAGCAGCTTCTCCGGGACAGGGGTGGCTGAAGCTTTCTTT.

CDR3 sequence (DNA): TGTGCCAGCAGCTTAAGCCCCTACCCCACAGATACGCAGTATTTT. Amino acids: CASSLSPYPTDTQYF. This chain connects TRBV11-2 to TRBJ2-3; D not certain. Trimming removed 2 bases at V and 2 bases at J, with 11 bases between. The CDR3 is made up of 15 amino acids. In germline, CDR1 is SGHAT, CDR2 FQNNGV.

This clonotype was seen many times. This chain uses TRBV6-1 with TRBJ1-1; D is undetermined. Between the trimmed V and J ends, which lost 5 bases and 6 bases, there was a span of 10 bases. Germline loops: CDR1 MNHNS, CDR2 SASEGT. The CDR3 spans 12 residues. The CDR3 DNA reads TGTGCCAGCAGTTGGTCTGGGGCTGAAGCTTTCTTT. Translating gives CASSWSGAEAFF.

The chain employs TRBV10-3 and TRBJ2-2; no firm D call. Germline V lookup: CDR1 ENHRY, CDR2 SYGVKD. V lost 10 bases, J lost 0 bases, and 9 bases lay in between. CDR3 length: 13 residues. CDR3 bases: TGTGCCACCCGGTCCCCGAACACCGGGGAGCTGTTTTTT. Residues: CATRSPNTGELFF.

The rearrangement joins TRBV9 to TRBJ2-3, with 7 positions matching TRBD1. This CDR3 is built from 18 residues. The junction had 15 bases not matched to a gene; V was cut back by 3 bases and J by 2 bases. Germline CDR1 is SGDLS and CDR2 is YYNGEE. The CDR3: CASSDRITGDGTTDTQYF. The CDR3 region has the DNA TGTGCCAGCAGCGACCGCATAACAGGGGATGGTACCACAGATACGCAGTATTTT.

The sample holds a few counts of this clonotype. The chain joins TRBV4-3 to TRBJ2-2; no clear D. V was shortened by 0 bases and J by 0 bases, with 11 bases between the two germline ends. The CDR3 contains 17 residues. The V gene's germline CDR1 is LGHNA and CDR2 YSLEER. The CDR3: CASSQDSALPNTGELFF. CDR3 nucleotides: TGCGCCAGCAGCCAAGATTCGGCACTACCGAACACCGGGGAGCTGTTTTTT.

This clonotype showed up just a few times. The chain employs TRBV28 and TRBJ2-1, with 12 bases that match TRBD2. Germline loops: CDR1 MDHEN, CDR2 SYDVKM. The CDR3 is made up of 14 amino acids. The V segment lost 8 bases and the J segment 7 bases; nucleotides outside the gene matches: 6. The CDR3 here is CASQGGLAGNEQFF. For the CDR3, the DNA is TGTGCCAGCCAGGGCGGACTAGCGGGAAATGAGCAGTTCTTC.

This clonotype was detected a few times. The chain combines TRBV6-5 with TRBJ1-3, with D unresolved. CDR3 length: 11 residues. Germline assignment: CDR1 MNHEY and CDR2 SVGAGI. The V gene lost 7 bases and the J gene lost 4 bases, with 5 bases spanning the gap. CDR3 in amino acids: CASKQGNTIYF. As DNA, the CDR3 is TGTGCCAGCAAGCAAGGAAACACCATATATTTT.

In nucleotides, the CDR3 is TGTGCCAGCACCGGATGGCATCAGGGGGAAGGAAATGAGCAGTTCTTC. It is translated as CASTGWHQGEGNEQFF. This chain links TRBV7-9 with TRBJ2-1; TRBD1 matches at 7 bases. This CDR3 has 16 residues. The germline V gene encodes CDR1 SEHNR and CDR2 FQNEAQ (reference sequence). V was clipped by 7 bases and J by 7 bases; unmatched bases: 16.

The rearrangement links TRBV20-1 to TRBJ2-7; 7 bases are shared with TRBD1. Germline trimming cut 0 bases from V and 3 bases from J; bases unmatched to any gene: 8. The CDR3 has 15 residues. Germline CDR1 and CDR2: DFQATT and SNEGSKA (reference sequence). This CDR3 reads CSARDIRGPGYEQYF. Here the CDR3 DNA reads TGCAGTGCTAGAGATATTAGGGGGCCCGGCTACGAGCAGTACTTC.

The rearrangement joins TRBV19 to TRBJ1-2; possible D gene TRBD1, 6 bases. Germline assignment: CDR1 LNHDA and CDR2 SQIVND (reference sequence). Trimming removed 0 bases at V and 3 bases at J, with 17 bases between. The CDR3 contains 17 residues. The CDR3 protein is CASSIDLATGAYYGYTF. CDR3 sequence (DNA): TGTGCCAGTAGTATAGATCTGGCTACGGGGGCATACTATGGCTACACCTTC.

This clonotype was seen a few times. The V and J genes are TRBV4-3 and TRBJ2-1; D unresolved. This CDR3 spans 13 amino acids. V was trimmed by 0 bases and J by 8 bases, leaving 8 bases between them. The germline V gene encodes CDR1 LGHNA and CDR2 YSLEER. The CDR3: CASSQDKGDEQFF. The CDR3 DNA reads TGCGCCAGCAGCCAAGATAAGGGCGATGAGCAGTTCTTC.

Many counts were recorded for this clonotype. The rearrangement uses TRBV10-3 and TRBJ2-7, with 7 nucleotides matching TRBD1. The CDR3 spans 15 residues. The germline gives CDR1 ENHRY, CDR2 SYGVKD. Trimming removed 2 bases from V and 4 bases from J; junction bases left unmatched: 8. The CDR3 region is CAISESVGQPYEQYF. CDR3 bases: TGTGCCATCAGTGAGAGTGTGGGACAGCCTTACGAGCAGTACTTC.

The CDR3 region has the DNA TGTGCCAGCAGCCAAAAGGGCCAGGGGCAGTACTTC. This encodes CASSQKGQGQYF. V gene TRBV14 combines with J gene TRBJ2-7; D is perhaps TRBD1 (5 bases). CDR1 is SGHDN, CDR2 FVKESK, per germline. The ends were cut back, 2 bases at V and 9 bases at J, with 11 bases in the middle. CDR3 length equals 12 residues.

This clonotype was recorded a few times. The chain has TRBV11-3 and TRBJ2-7, with D tentatively TRBD1 (6 bases). CDR1 and CDR2 (germline): SGHNT, YENEEA. The CDR3 extends over 12 amino acids. Trimming cost V 5 bases and J 5 bases, with 10 bases left between them. The CDR3 here is CASSQQGNEQYF. The CDR3 DNA follows: TGTGCCAGCAGCCAACAGGGTAACGAGCAGTACTTC.

In its sample, this clonotype was seen a few times. The chain couples TRBV30 to TRBJ2-7; TRBD1 matches at 9 bases. Looked up from germline, CDR1 is GTSNPN and CDR2 is SVGIG (reference sequence). CDR3 length: 14 residues. V lost 4 bases and J lost 5; bases outside the gene matches: 9. As DNA, the CDR3 is TGTGCCTGGACCCCGATGGGGACAGGGAACGAGCAGTACTTC. It codes for CAWTPMGTGNEQYF.

The table lists this clonotype with many counts. The V gene is TRBV3-1, the J gene TRBJ2-7; no clear D gene. The germline V and J ends were trimmed by 2 bases and 0 bases, with 2 bases remaining between them. This CDR3 comprises 12 residues. The germline CDR1 and CDR2 sequences are LGHDT and YNNKEL (reference sequence). As DNA, the CDR3 is TGTGCCAGCAGCCAATACTCCTACGAGCAGTACTTC. It translates to CASSQYSYEQYF.

This chain connects TRBV13 to TRBJ1-1; D remains ambiguous. This CDR3 is 10 amino acids long. CDR1 and CDR2 (germline): PRHDT, FYEKMQ (reference sequence). Trimming removed 5 bases at V and 7 bases at J, with 5 bases between. CDR3 sequence (DNA): TGTGCCAGCAGCGACGGTGAAGCTTTCTTT. Translated: CASSDGEAFF.

This clonotype was seen ten or more times. The gene calls are TRBV29-1 and TRBJ2-7; TRBD1 matches at 7 bases. Per germline, CDR1 SQVTM and CDR2 ANQGSEA. J lost 3 bases, V lost 4 bases, and 3 bases had no gene match. The CDR3 extends over 12 amino acids. The CDR3 loop is CSVGDRVYEQYF. CDR3 in DNA: TGCAGCGTTGGTGACAGGGTCTACGAGCAGTACTTC.

The chain couples TRBV4-1 to TRBJ2-7, with 8 bases identical to TRBD1. CDR1 is MGHRA, CDR2 YSYEKL, per germline. CDR3 size: 15 residues. V lost 1 base, J lost 4 bases, and 6 bases stayed unmatched. The CDR3 region has the DNA TGCGCCAGCAGCCAAGTGTGGCAGGGGGCGTACGAGCAGTACTTC. It is translated as CASSQVWQGAYEQYF.

This clonotype was observed many times. The chain has TRBV20-1 and TRBJ2-7; TRBD2 might be the D (5 bases). V shed 6 bases and J shed 3 bases, with 24 bases lying between them. Germline CDR1 DFQATT, CDR2 SNEGSKA (reference sequence). CDR3 length: 16 residues. The CDR3 region has the DNA TGCAGTGCAGGTCACGCGGACTCCCAGAATTACTACGAGCAGTACTTC. Its protein is CSAGHADSQNYYEQYF.

The rearrangement links TRBV6-2 or TRBV6-3 to TRBJ2-7, with 7 bases lining up with TRBD2. Germline CDR1 is MNHEY and CDR2 is SVGEGT. This CDR3 comprises 15 residues. V gave up 2 bases and J gave up 3 bases; unmatched junction bases: 7. The CDR3 sequence: CASSYQASGRYEQYF. Here the CDR3 DNA reads TGTGCCAGCAGTTACCAGGCTAGCGGTCGCTACGAGCAGTACTTC.

The chain employs TRBV7-9 and TRBJ1-1; D gene uncertain. Germline V lookup: CDR1 SEHNR, CDR2 FQNEAQ (reference sequence). The germline V and J ends were trimmed by 1 base and 3 bases, with 12 bases remaining between them. The CDR3 is made up of 15 amino acids. In DNA form, the CDR3 reads TGTGCCAGCAGCTTAGGGGGTGGGAGCTACACTGAAGCTTTCTTT. Its protein is CASSLGGGSYTEAFF. Complete variable domain (other parts from reference TRBV7-9 and TRBJ1-1): DTGVSQNPRHKITKRGQNVTFRCDPISEHNRLYWYRQTLGQGPEFLTYFQNEAQLEKSRLLSDRFSAERPKGSFSTLEIQRTEQGDSAMYLCASSLGGGSYTEAFFGQGTRLTVV.

This chain joins TRBV30 and TRBJ2-2; D is possibly TRBD2 (5 bases). The CDR3 extends over 13 amino acids. Trimming took off 2 bases at V and 4 bases at J, with 8 bases between the two ends. Germline V lookup: CDR1 GTSNPN, CDR2 SVGIG (reference sequence). The CDR3 DNA follows: TGTGCCTGGAGTCTAGGGAGCACCGGGGAGCTGTTTTTT. Its protein is CAWSLGSTGELFF.